The 27 T cell receptor beta chains in this list originate from one sample, sequenced in a study of CXCR3-negative and CXCR3-positive naive CD8 T cells. Study-wide findings and caveats: The TRB CDR3s that CXCR3-positive naive cells carried were more hydrophobic than those of CXCR3-negative naive cells.

In preparing the TRB cDNA libraries, 5' RACE with UMI labels was used. With the 5' RACE reads reprocessed, TCRdb shows one record per CDR3 protein and no DNA. Its listing shows about 120,000 distinct CDR3 sequences. These receptors have no identified antigens. The specimen was naive CXCR3+ CD8+ T cells from blood. The sample's subset: CD45RO-CCR7+CD27+CD95- naive CD8+ T cells expressing CXCR3 (TNR3+). The receptors originated from a human donor in good health. Some clones in this sample may be carry-over from other donors' samples.

The chain employs TRBV23-1 and TRBJ2-6; TCRdb's assignment of TRBD1 cannot be checked, as there is no DNA. TRBV23-1 is identified as an open reading frame with a role that is uncertain. This CDR3 has 15 amino acids. CDR3 loop: CAGTIDPSGANVLTF.

This rearrangement joins TRBV27 to TRBJ2-5; with no DNA, the TCRdb D assignment of TRBD1 cannot be verified. Germline CDR1 is MNHEY and CDR2 is SMNVEV (reference sequence). The CDR3 is 15 amino acids. CDR3: CASSLSRGGAETQYF.

The gene calls are TRBV25-1 and TRBJ2-5; the TCRdb call, TRBD1, lacks DNA for checking. This CDR3 contains 14 residues. Germline values: CDR1 MGHDK, CDR2 SYGVNS. The CDR3 loop reads CASSRLGTLQTQYF.

V gene TRBV7-8 combines with J gene TRBJ2-5; TCRdb designates TRBD2, a call that cannot be tested without DNA. Germline V lookup: CDR1 SGHVS, CDR2 FQNEAQ. The CDR3 is 16 amino acids. This CDR3 reads CASSTRSSGGQETQYF.

This chain connects TRBV5-1 to TRBJ2-2; checking the TCRdb D call of TRBD1 is not possible without DNA. The CDR3 contains 14 residues. Germline CDR1 and CDR2: SGHRS and YFSETQ. The CDR3 region is CASSFEGQTGELFF. The full variable domain, in which reference TRBV5-1 and TRBJ2-2 provide the parts outside the CDR3, is KAGVTQTPRYLIKTRGQQVTLSCSPISGHRSVSWYQQTPGQGLQFLFEYFSETQRNKGNFPGRFSGRQFSNSRSEMNVSTLELGDSALYLCASSFEGQTGELFFGEGSRLTVL.

CDR3 sequence: CASSPPSSYEQYF. V is TRBV18 and J is TRBJ2-7. In germline, CDR1 is KGHSH, CDR2 LQKENI. The length of the CDR3 is 13 residues.

The chain links TRBV20-1 to TRBJ2-2. The length of the CDR3 is 14 residues. Germline-derived CDR1 and CDR2 are DFQATT and SNEGSKA (reference sequence). This CDR3 is CSAKEGSNTGELFF.

The chain recombines TRBV27 with TRBJ2-7; TCRdb returns TRBD1, unconfirmable since there is no DNA. The germline V gene encodes CDR1 MNHEY and CDR2 SMNVEV (reference sequence). The CDR3 covers 15 residues. CDR3 in amino acids: CASSFGRTSSYEQYF.

The chain employs TRBV29-1 and TRBJ2-1. Germline values: CDR1 SQVTM, CDR2 ANQGSEA. CDR3 size: 14 residues. CDR3: CSVSKSDSYNEQFF.

The chain combines TRBV7-8 with TRBJ2-3; the TCRdb D gene call, TRBD1, has no DNA to confirm it. Germline values: CDR1 SGHVS, CDR2 FQNEAQ. The CDR3 runs to 16 residues. The CDR3 reads CASSLPQGARTDTQYF. The variable domain in full, completed from reference TRBV7-8 and TRBJ2-3, reads GAGVSQSPRYKVAKRGQDVALRCDPISGHVSLFWYQQALGQGPEFLTYFQNEAQLDKSGLPSDRFFAERPEGSVSTLKIQRTQQEDSAVYLCASSLPQGARTDTQYFGPGTRLTVL.

The chain carries TRBV7-9 and TRBJ2-7. The length of the CDR3 is 11 residues. Looked up from germline, CDR1 is SEHNR and CDR2 is FQNEAQ (reference sequence). The CDR3 reads CASSLVHEQYF.

The chain employs TRBV7-9 and TRBJ2-7; TCRdb selects TRBD2, and the lack of DNA leaves this call unchecked. The CDR3 is 14 residues long. The germline gives CDR1 SEHNR, CDR2 FQNEAQ (reference sequence). The CDR3: CASSQTSGSYEQYF.

V usage is TRBV12-3 or TRBV12-4 and J usage is TRBJ1-5; TCRdb reports TRBD1, a call that lacks DNA to check it against. This CDR3 spans 15 amino acids. This CDR3 reads CASRNTQDSNQPQHF.

V and J are TRBV6-5 and TRBJ1-5; the D call of TRBD1 rests on TCRdb alone, since no DNA is present to check it. The length of the CDR3 is 14 residues. Germline CDR1 MNHEY, CDR2 SVGAGI. CDR3 in amino acids: CASSPQGISQPQHF.

V is TRBV3-1 and J is TRBJ2-1; TCRdb indicates TRBD1, and absent DNA this call remains unverified. The CDR3 length is 15 residues. From germline, CDR1 is LGHDT and CDR2 YNNKEL (reference sequence). Here the CDR3 reads CASSPRTGHYNEQFF.

The CDR3 protein is CASSLATLPNTGELFF. The chain carries TRBV7-8 and TRBJ2-2; without DNA, the TCRdb call of TRBD2 cannot be checked. The CDR3 runs to 16 residues. Germline V gives CDR1 SGHVS, CDR2 FQNEAQ.

The V and J genes are TRBV10-3 and TRBJ2-3; absent DNA, TCRdb's TRBD1 call cannot be checked. In germline, CDR1 is ENHRY, CDR2 SYGVKD. This CDR3 region has 15 residues. The CDR3 loop is CAISGGDRSTDTQYF.

The chain couples TRBV29-1 to TRBJ2-3. This CDR3 contains 11 residues. CDR1 and CDR2 from the germline V gene are SQVTM and ANQGSEA. CDR3 sequence: CSVFITDTQYF.

V gene TRBV4-1 combines with J gene TRBJ1-2; TCRdb proposes TRBD1, but this gene call is untestable without DNA. CDR1 and CDR2 from the germline V gene are MGHRA and YSYEKL. The CDR3 runs to 17 residues. CDR3 amino acids: CASSQPADRGYNYGYTF.

CDR3 residues: CASVPRSYNEQFF. V gene TRBV7-9 combines with J gene TRBJ2-1. Germline values: CDR1 SEHNR, CDR2 FQNEAQ (reference sequence). There are 13 residues in the CDR3.

This rearrangement joins TRBV7-9 to TRBJ2-7. This CDR3 is 16 amino acids long. Germline V gene sequence: CDR1 SEHNR, CDR2 FQNEAQ (reference sequence). The chain's CDR3 is CASSLGLARNSYEQYF.

The chain recombines TRBV7-9 with TRBJ2-7; TCRdb's D call, TRBD1, is unchecked because there is no DNA. This CDR3 is 13 amino acids long. The germline CDR1 and CDR2 sequences are SEHNR and FQNEAQ (reference sequence). Here the CDR3 reads CASSFTGGSEQYF.

This CDR3 reads CASSFARTDTQYF. The V gene is TRBV28, the J gene TRBJ2-3. The CDR3 consists of 13 residues. Germline V gene sequence: CDR1 MDHEN, CDR2 SYDVKM. Full variable domain (missing parts from reference TRBV28 and TRBJ2-3): DVKVTQSSRYLVKRTGEKVFLECVQDMDHENMFWYRQDPGLGLRLIYFSYDVKMKEKGDIPEGYSVSREKKERFSLILESASTNQTSMYLCASSFARTDTQYFGPGTRLTVL.

The rearrangement links TRBV20-1 to TRBJ2-5; TCRdb's D call, TRBD1, is unchecked because there is no DNA. The CDR3 consists of 14 residues. Germline V gene lookup returns CDR1 DFQATT and CDR2 SNEGSKA (reference sequence). The CDR3 spells CSARVLAGEETQYF.

The chain recombines TRBV29-1 with TRBJ2-5; the D gene TCRdb calls, TRBD2, cannot be checked with no DNA. The length of the CDR3 is 13 residues. The V gene's germline CDR1 is SQVTM and CDR2 ANQGSEA. The CDR3 sequence is CSASQGIQETQYF.

J is TRBJ2-7 and V is TRBV7-9; TCRdb outputs TRBD1, but without DNA this stays unchecked. This CDR3 comprises 14 residues. CDR1 SEHNR and CDR2 FQNEAQ come from the germline V gene (reference sequence). The CDR3 here is CASSSGAGSYEQYF.

The rearrangement uses TRBV10-1 and TRBJ2-7. CDR1 is WNHNN and CDR2 is SYGVQD in the germline V gene (reference sequence). The CDR3 extends over 16 amino acids. CDR3 sequence reads: CDSSESFLGSPSEQYF.